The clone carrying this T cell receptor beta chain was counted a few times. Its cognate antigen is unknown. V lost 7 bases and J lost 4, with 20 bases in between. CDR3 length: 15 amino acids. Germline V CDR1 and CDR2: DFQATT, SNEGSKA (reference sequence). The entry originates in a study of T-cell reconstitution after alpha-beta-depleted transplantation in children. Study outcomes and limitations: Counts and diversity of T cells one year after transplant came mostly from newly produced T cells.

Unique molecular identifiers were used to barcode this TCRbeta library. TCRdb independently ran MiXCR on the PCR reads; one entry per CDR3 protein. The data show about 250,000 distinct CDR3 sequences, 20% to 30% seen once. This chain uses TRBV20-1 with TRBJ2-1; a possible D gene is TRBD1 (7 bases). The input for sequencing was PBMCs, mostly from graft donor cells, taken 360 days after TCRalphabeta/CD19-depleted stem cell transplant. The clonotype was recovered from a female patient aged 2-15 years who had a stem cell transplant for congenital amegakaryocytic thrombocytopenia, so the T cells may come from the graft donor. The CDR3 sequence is CSGVWSRGEYNEQFF. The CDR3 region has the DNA TGCAGTGGAGTATGGAGCAGGGGGGAATACAATGAGCAGTTCTTC.